This T cell receptor beta chain was retrieved from a study of blood T cells in healthy people across ages. Germline-derived CDR1 and CDR2 are DFQATT and SNEGSKA (reference sequence). V was trimmed by 3 bases and J by 0 bases, leaving 12 bases between them. The CDR3 spans 14 residues. Through a sample-barcoded 5' primer and a J-beta primer mix, a second PCR was run for 7 to 11 cycles. TCRdb re-analysed the 5' RACE reads in MiXCR, keeping a single row per CDR3 protein. In the table there are approximately 800,000 distinct CDR3 sequences, around a quarter of which are singletons. This clonotype was detected only a few times. Each donor supplied 8 to 10 milliliters of peripheral blood. The sample was also linked to a second study, of T cells of mothers and their children.

This chain uses TRBV20-1 with TRBJ2-7; D could derive from TRBD1 or TRBD2 (5 bases each). The sample taken for sequencing was blood. The sequence was collected from a boy aged 5-17 years in good health. CDR3 sequence reads: CSASKGDPSYEQYF. As DNA, the CDR3 is TGCAGTGCTAGCAAAGGGGACCCCTCCTACGAGCAGTACTTC.